One sample yielded the 24 T cell receptor beta chains listed below, sequenced in a study of blood T cell repertoires in COVID-19. Clones were read by immunoSEQ multiplex PCR, and TCRdb kept only the in-frame ones, dropping some. The sample lists 130,000 to 150,000 clones; roughly 88% were seen once. Source material: peripheral blood. Every receptor here comes from a man in his 70s with acute or convalescent COVID-19.

This clone was seen more than once but under ten times. The rearrangement joins TRBV5-1 to TRBJ1-1, with 8 bases fitting TRBD1. Germline CDR1 and CDR2: SGHRS and YFSETQ. J was trimmed by 5 bases and V by 2 bases; bases with no gene match: 5. The length of the CDR3 is 14 residues. Written as DNA, the CDR3 is TGCGCCAGCAGCTTCGACAGGGGAAATACTGAAGCTTTCTTT. Translating gives CASSFDRGNTEAFF. Together with reference TRBV5-1 and TRBJ1-1, the CDR3 gives the full variable domain: KAGVTQTPRYLIKTRGQQVTLSCSPISGHRSVSWYQQTPGQGLQFLFEYFSETQRNKGNFPGRFSGRQFSNSRSEMNVSTLELGDSALYLCASSFDRGNTEAFFGQGTRLTVV.

This clone was seen a single time. The chain combines TRBV2 with TRBJ2-7; 7 bases agree with TRBD1. CDR3 length equals 16 residues. With 0 bases clipped from V and 7 bases from J, the junction kept 12 bases outside the gene matches. Looked up from germline, CDR1 is SNHLY and CDR2 is FYNNEI. The CDR3 sequence is CASSEAGTQGIGEQYF. DNA of the CDR3: TGTGCCAGCAGTGAAGCGGGGACACAGGGGATCGGGGAGCAGTACTTC.

The V call is TRBV3-1 (or the pseudogene TRBV3-2), the J call TRBJ2-3; possible D gene TRBD2, 6 bases. The CDR3 runs to 14 residues. Trimming stripped 0 bases from V and 5 bases from J, with 9 bases between. Germline V gene lookup returns CDR1 LGHDT and CDR2 YNNKEL (reference sequence). The chain's CDR3 is CASSQETSLDTQYF. The CDR3, as DNA: TGTGCCAGCAGCCAAGAGACTAGTTTAGATACGCAGTATTTT.

This rearrangement joins TRBV10-1 to TRBJ1-1, with D possibly matching TRBD1 (6 bases). The CDR3 is 16 amino acids. Germline CDR1 and CDR2: WNHNN and SYGVQD (reference sequence). V was clipped by 4 bases and J by 5 bases, with 20 bases between them. The CDR3 loop is CASSARDGGPKTEAFF. In DNA, the CDR3 is TGCGCCAGCAGTGCGAGGGATGGGGGCCCAAAGACTGAAGCTTTCTTT.

The V and J genes are TRBV2 and TRBJ2-5; D gene uncertain. V gave up 7 bases and J gave up 7 bases, with 10 bases separating them. Germline CDR1 is SNHLY and CDR2 is FYNNEI. This CDR3 contains 11 residues. CDR3 sequence: CASNSLGTQYF. In DNA, the CDR3 is TGTGCCAGCAACAGCCTGGGGACCCAGTACTTC.

This clone was counted a single time. V is TRBV14 and J is TRBJ2-2; D call uncertain. The V gene's germline CDR1 is SGHDN and CDR2 FVKESK. CDR3 length equals 13 residues. Trimming stripped 0 bases from V and 5 bases from J, with 4 bases between. The CDR3 DNA follows: TGTGCCAGCAGCCAAGATAGAACCGGGGAGCTGTTTTTT. It yields the protein CASSQDRTGELFF.

The chain is built from TRBV5-1 and TRBJ1-1, with TRBD1 matching over 8 bases. Looked up from germline, CDR1 is SGHRS and CDR2 is YFSETQ. The length of the CDR3 is 14 residues. J lost 6 bases, V lost 3 bases, and 7 bases had no gene match. For the CDR3, the DNA is TGCGCCAGCAGCTCCCGGACAGGGTGGCCTGAAGCTTTCTTT. Encoded protein: CASSSRTGWPEAFF.

The chain employs TRBV7-2 and TRBJ2-3, with TRBD2 matching 16 bases. CDR1 SGHTA and CDR2 FQGNSA come from the germline V gene. The CDR3 loop spans 18 amino acids. The trim removed 3 bases at V and 10 bases at J, leaving 13 bases unmatched. CDR3 in DNA: TGTGCCAGCAGCTTTCCGGGACTAGCGGGGGGGCGTAGTGTTCCGCAGTATTTT. It yields the protein CASSFPGLAGGRSVPQYF.

The V gene is TRBV19, the J gene TRBJ2-7, with 7 bases matching TRBD1. The CDR3 spans 16 residues. V trimming: 3 bases; J trimming: 2 bases; junction bases outside the gene matches: 10. Germline V gives CDR1 LNHDA, CDR2 SQIVND (reference sequence). CDR3 region: CASSISATGNPYEQYF. The CDR3 DNA is TGTGCCAGTAGTATCTCCGCGACAGGGAACCCCTACGAGCAGTACTTC.

This clone has just one count. The rearrangement uses TRBV4-2 and TRBJ1-5; a possible D gene is TRBD1 (5 bases). CDR1 is LGHNA and CDR2 is YNFKEQ in the germline V gene. The CDR3 runs 13 residues. V was trimmed by 0 bases and J by 6 bases, leaving 6 bases between them. The CDR3 coding sequence is TGTGCCAGCAGCCAAGATCAGGGTCAGCCCCAGCATTTT. As protein: CASSQDQGQPQHF.

The gene calls are TRBV19 and TRBJ1-5, with 9 bases lining up with TRBD1. Germline loops: CDR1 LNHDA, CDR2 SQIVND (reference sequence). This CDR3 comprises 14 residues. The V and J ends lost 4 bases and 11 bases, in that order; junction bases with no gene match: 9. As DNA, the CDR3 is TGTGCCAGTAGTACCGACAGGGGGGCCCCAACCCAGCATTTT. Residues: CASSTDRGAPTQHF.

The chain is built from TRBV27 and TRBJ1-2; the D gene is possibly TRBD1 (5 bases). The CDR3 is 15 amino acids. In germline, CDR1 is MNHEY, CDR2 SMNVEV (reference sequence). The V gene lost 3 bases and the J gene lost 3 bases, with 14 bases spanning the gap. Here the CDR3 reads CASSLGLPGDYGYTF. The CDR3 DNA is TGTGCCAGCAGTTTGGGACTCCCGGGGGACTATGGCTACACCTTC.

The CDR3 bases are TGCGCCAGCAGCCAATCAGGACAGGGGAGCGGCTACACCTTC. It encodes CASSQSGQGSGYTF. The chain employs TRBV4-1 and TRBJ1-2; the match to TRBD1 covers 9 bases. The CDR3 loop spans 14 amino acids. J was trimmed by 8 bases and V by 2 bases; bases with no gene match: 6. The V gene's germline CDR1 is MGHRA and CDR2 YSYEKL.

The chain has TRBV18 and TRBJ1-3; D remains unclear. This CDR3 comprises 15 residues. Germline CDR1 reads KGHSH; CDR2 reads LQKENI. Trimming took 3 bases from V and 7 from J, leaving 16 bases between them. The CDR3 loop reads CASSPTLVRANTIYF. In nucleotides, the CDR3 is TGTGCCAGCTCACCCACTCTGGTGCGGGCCAACACCATATATTTT.

V usage is TRBV23-1 and J usage is TRBJ2-2; the match to TRBD1 covers 10 bases. TRBV23-1 is annotated as an ORF whose role is uncertain. CDR3 length: 15 residues. The V and J ends lost 9 bases and 4 bases, in that order; junction bases with no gene match: 8. The CDR3 DNA reads as TGCGCCAGTTTACGGGACAGGGGAGCCACCGGGGAGCTGTTTTTT. Its translation: CASLRDRGATGELFF.

The rearrangement links TRBV21-1 to TRBJ1-5. TRBV21-1 constitutes a pseudogene. CDR3 length: 10 amino acids. The CDR3, as DNA: TGTGCCAGCACGAATCAGCCCCAGCATTTT. It is translated as CASTNQPQHF.

The genes are TRBV5-4 and TRBJ1-2; D is perhaps TRBD1 (6 bases). V lost 0 bases to trimming and J lost 7 bases, with 10 bases between them. The CDR3 length is 13 residues. From germline, CDR1 is SGHNT and CDR2 YYREEE (reference sequence). Written as DNA, the CDR3 is TGTGCCAGCAGCTTGGTAGGGGGGGCTGGCTACACCTTC. Its translation: CASSLVGGAGYTF.

The CDR3 DNA reads as TGTGCCAGCAGTTACCGGACAGGGTTCTACGAGCAGTACTTC. It yields the protein CASSYRTGFYEQYF. This rearrangement joins TRBV6-5 to TRBJ2-7, with 8 positions matching TRBD1. V lost 2 bases and J lost 3; bases outside the gene matches: 3. The CDR3 extends over 14 amino acids. Germline CDR1 and CDR2: MNHEY and SVGAGI.

This clone was picked up a small number of times. This rearrangement joins TRBV5-1 to TRBJ1-1; D is unclear. Deletions cut 1 base from V and 0 bases from J, with 7 bases between. Per the germline V gene, CDR1 is SGHRS and CDR2 is YFSETQ. CDR3 length equals 14 residues. The chain's CDR3 is CASSLSSVNTEAFF. CDR3 in DNA: TGCGCCAGCAGCTTGTCTAGTGTGAACACTGAAGCTTTCTTT.

The V call is TRBV6-5, the J call TRBJ1-6; D gene ambiguous. V was shortened by 5 bases and J by 8 bases, with 16 bases between the two germline ends. This CDR3 is 15 amino acids long. Germline assignment: CDR1 MNHEY and CDR2 SVGAGI. The CDR3 reads CASSPGVTGYSPLHF. The CDR3 region has the DNA TGTGCCAGCAGTCCCGGGGTCACCGGATATTCACCCCTCCACTTT.

This sequence joins TRBV2 and TRBJ1-2; 7 positions match TRBD1. This CDR3 region has 12 residues. The J segment lost 5 bases and the V segment lost 4 bases, leaving 1 base of the junction unmatched. From germline, CDR1 is SNHLY and CDR2 FYNNEI. The CDR3 sequence is CASSAGGYGYTF. The CDR3 nucleotides are TGTGCCAGCAGTGCAGGGGGGTATGGCTACACCTTC.

This clone was seen a handful of times. V usage is TRBV27 and J usage is TRBJ2-3, with D perhaps TRBD2 (6 bases). CDR1 is MNHEY and CDR2 is SMNVEV in the germline V gene (reference sequence). With 2 bases removed from V and 4 bases from J, the gap between germline ends came to 10 bases. CDR3 length: 14 residues. As DNA, the CDR3 is TGTGCCAGCAGTTTAACCGGGGACTCAGATACGCAGTATTTT. Protein product: CASSLTGDSDTQYF.

The V gene is TRBV6-6, the J gene TRBJ1-1; 9 bases are a match to TRBD1. CDR1 is MNHNY and CDR2 is SVGAGI in the germline V gene (reference sequence). J was trimmed by 1 base and V by 2 bases; bases with no gene match: 2. The CDR3 runs 15 residues. The CDR3 DNA sequence: TGTGCCAGCAGTTACGGACAGGGGTCGAACACTGAAGCTTTCTTT. As protein: CASSYGQGSNTEAFF.

The chain couples TRBV12-5 to TRBJ1-6, with D possibly TRBD1 on 5 matching bases. The CDR3 is made up of 18 amino acids. V was clipped by 0 bases and J by 8 bases, with 20 bases between them. Germline CDR1 LGHNT, CDR2 FRNRAP. The DNA for the CDR3 is TGTGCTAGTGGTTTGGTAAGGAATGACGCAGGGAGGTATTCACCCCTCCACTTT. It is translated as CASGLVRNDAGRYSPLHF.